The 22 T cell receptor beta chains listed next were all sequenced from one sample in a study of blood T cell repertoires in COVID-19. Here immunoSEQ multiplex PCR was the method, and the copy in TCRdb shows in-frame clones only, minus some. The table lists roughly 110,000 clones, approximately 88% of them singletons. Sequenced material: peripheral blood. All receptors derive from a man aged 45-65 years with active or convalescent COVID-19.

This clone qualifies as large. The genes are TRBV2 and TRBJ2-5; 8 bases are shared with TRBD2. The CDR3 consists of 14 residues. CDR1 and CDR2 from the germline V gene are SNHLY and FYNNEI. V shed 7 bases, J shed 2 bases, and the junction held 6 bases outside the gene matches. The CDR3 sequence: CASMDSGNQETQYF. CDR3 nucleotides: TGTGCCAGCATGGATAGCGGGAATCAAGAGACCCAGTACTTC.

V usage is TRBV5-6 and J usage is TRBJ2-7, with 13 bases aligning to TRBD2. The CDR3 loop spans 15 amino acids. V lost 3 bases and J lost 4; bases outside the gene matches: 4. From germline, CDR1 is SGHDT and CDR2 YYEEEE. Here the CDR3 reads CASSSQLAGGYEQYF. The CDR3 region has the DNA TGTGCCAGCAGCTCGCAACTAGCGGGAGGGTACGAGCAGTACTTC.

This chain uses TRBV27 with TRBJ1-4; a possible D gene is TRBD1 (5 bases). V shed 6 bases and J shed 0 bases, with 14 bases lying between them. CDR1 and CDR2 (germline): MNHEY, SMNVEV (reference sequence). This CDR3 spans 16 amino acids. Here the CDR3 reads CASSRQRATTNEKLFF. Written as DNA, the CDR3 is TGTGCCAGCAGCCGACAGCGTGCCACAACTAATGAAAAACTGTTTTTT.

A few counts support this clone. The J gene is TRBJ1-4, the V gene TRBV27, with D hard to call. Trimming left V 9 bases short and J 1 base short, with 12 bases between. Germline V gene sequence: CDR1 MNHEY, CDR2 SMNVEV (reference sequence). The CDR3 is made up of 14 amino acids. The CDR3 loop is CASSGTVTNEKLFF. The CDR3 coding sequence is TGTGCCAGTAGTGGTACAGTAACTAATGAAAAACTGTTTTTT.

The chain links TRBV24-1 to TRBJ2-5; 10 bases are a match to TRBD1. With 3 bases clipped from V and 5 bases from J, the junction kept 8 bases outside the gene matches. Germline-derived CDR1 and CDR2 are KGHDR and SFDVKD. There are 16 residues in the CDR3. CDR3 bases: TGTGCCACCAGTGATCCCTCGGGACAGGGGTTGGAGACCCAGTACTTC. It encodes CATSDPSGQGLETQYF.

V gene TRBV11-2 combines with J gene TRBJ2-7; 14 bases are shared with TRBD2. V was pared by 5 bases and J by 5 bases, with 5 bases of the junction left unmatched. CDR1 and CDR2 (germline): SGHAT, FQNNGV. The CDR3 is made up of 15 amino acids. The CDR3 nucleotides read TGTGCCAGCAGCCCTTGGACTAGCGGGAGGAACGAGCAGTACTTC. Its protein is CASSPWTSGRNEQYF.

The table lists this clone with a count of one. The chain employs TRBV6-2 or TRBV6-3 and TRBJ1-5; 10 bases align to TRBD1. Germline-derived CDR1 and CDR2 are MNHEY and SVGEGT. After removal of 4 bases from V and 2 bases from J, the junction contained 2 bases not matched to a gene. The CDR3 totals 15 residues. The CDR3 sequence is CASSWDRGRNQPQHF. The DNA of the CDR3 is TGTGCCAGCAGTTGGGACAGGGGACGCAATCAGCCCCAGCATTTT.

V and J are TRBV9 and TRBJ2-3, with D maybe TRBD2 (6 bases). Germline V gives CDR1 SGDLS, CDR2 YYNGEE. Trimming shortened V by 0 bases and J by 2 bases, and 19 bases separated the two germline ends. The CDR3 is made up of 18 amino acids. The CDR3 coding sequence is TGTGCCAGCAGCGTAGATCTCGACGGAGGGACCCACACAGATACGCAGTATTTT. The encoded protein is CASSVDLDGGTHTDTQYF.

V usage is TRBV2 and J usage is TRBJ1-4; unclear D gene. V was cut by 1 base and J by 8 bases, with 14 bases left in between. The length of the CDR3 is 15 residues. The germline V gene encodes CDR1 SNHLY and CDR2 FYNNEI. The CDR3 here is CASSEVEGGGEKLFF. The CDR3 coding sequence is TGTGCCAGCAGTGAAGTAGAGGGAGGAGGAGAAAAACTGTTTTTT.

The chain recombines TRBV11-2 with TRBJ2-2, with D possibly being TRBD2 (7 bases). Germline CDR1 and CDR2: SGHAT and FQNNGV. V was cut by 2 bases and J by 3 bases, with 10 bases left in between. CDR3 length: 15 residues. CDR3 amino acids: CASSLRGADTGELFF. DNA for the CDR3: TGTGCCAGCAGCTTACGGGGGGCAGACACCGGGGAGCTGTTTTTT.

The J gene is TRBJ2-3, the V gene TRBV5-5; possibly TRBD1 for D (7 bases). Looked up from germline, CDR1 is SGHKS and CDR2 is YYEKEE (reference sequence). The CDR3 consists of 15 residues. The germline V and J ends were trimmed by 1 base and 2 bases, with 11 bases remaining between them. CDR3 loop: CASSLPGGTTDTQYF. In DNA form, the CDR3 reads TGTGCCAGCAGCTTGCCAGGGGGGACCACAGATACGCAGTATTTT.

This clone turned up a few times. This sequence joins TRBV11-3 and TRBJ2-1; unclear D gene. The CDR3 loop spans 14 amino acids. The V end was cut by 0 bases, the J end by 10 bases, with 13 bases between. The germline CDR1 and CDR2 sequences are SGHNT and YENEEA. The CDR3 coding sequence is TGTGCCAGCAGCTTAGATCTCGAGCGACGCGAGCAGTTCTTC. This translates into CASSLDLERREQFF.

The chain uses TRBV5-1 and TRBJ2-5, with 7 nucleotides matching TRBD1. With V trimmed by 4 bases and J by 4 bases, 7 bases remained unmatched. The length of the CDR3 is 14 residues. The germline CDR1 and CDR2 sequences are SGHRS and YFSETQ. This CDR3 is CASSRGGESETQYF. DNA of the CDR3: TGCGCCAGCAGCAGAGGGGGCGAGTCAGAGACCCAGTACTTC.

V usage is TRBV6-1 and J usage is TRBJ2-5, with D possibly being TRBD2 (6 bases). This CDR3 spans 15 amino acids. V shed 2 bases and J shed 1 base, with 11 bases lying between them. Germline CDR1 MNHNS, CDR2 SASEGT. CDR3 loop: CASSEWRDPQETQYF. CDR3 nucleotide sequence: TGTGCCAGCAGTGAATGGCGGGACCCCCAAGAGACCCAGTACTTC.

The J gene is TRBJ1-2, the V gene TRBV5-1; 8 nucleotides match TRBD1. Germline loops: CDR1 SGHRS, CDR2 YFSETQ. This CDR3 contains 13 residues. The V and J ends lost 3 bases and 6 bases, in that order; junction bases with no gene match: 4. The CDR3 spells CASSSDRVDGYTF. CDR3 DNA sequence: TGCGCCAGCAGCTCGGACAGGGTAGATGGCTACACCTTC.

This clone showed up just once. The CDR3 region is CSASGITSGRGETQYF. CDR3 DNA sequence: TGCAGTGCTAGTGGGATCACTAGCGGGAGGGGGGAGACCCAGTACTTC. J is TRBJ2-5 and V is TRBV20-1; 13 nucleotides match TRBD2. With 3 bases clipped from V and 5 bases from J, the junction kept 9 bases outside the gene matches. CDR3 length: 16 amino acids. Germline loops: CDR1 DFQATT, CDR2 SNEGSKA (reference sequence).

The chain links TRBV5-4 to TRBJ1-1; D call uncertain. Germline lookup yields CDR1 SGHNT and CDR2 YYREEE (reference sequence). V lost 4 bases, J lost 5 bases, and 12 bases lay in between. The CDR3 totals 13 residues. CDR3 coding DNA: TGTGCCAGCAGCCATGCACGGGGAACTGAAGCTTTCTTT. It encodes CASSHARGTEAFF.

This chain uses TRBV10-3 with TRBJ2-1; TRBD1 aligns across 8 bases. CDR1 ENHRY and CDR2 SYGVKD come from the germline V gene. J gave up 0 bases and V 4 bases, and 8 bases lay outside the gene matches. This CDR3 contains 17 residues. CDR3 residues: CAISVRGTGDSYNEQFF. The CDR3 region has the DNA TGTGCCATCAGTGTCCGTGGGACAGGAGACTCCTACAATGAGCAGTTCTTC.

The rearrangement uses TRBV7-2 and TRBJ2-5; the D gene is possibly TRBD2 (6 bases). V lost 7 bases, J lost 1 base, and 19 bases lay in between. The CDR3 is 16 amino acids. The germline CDR1 and CDR2 sequences are SGHTA and FQGNSA. The CDR3 here is CASTSFGGIPQETQYF. CDR3 nucleotide sequence: TGTGCCAGCACCTCTTTCGGGGGAATCCCCCAAGAGACCCAGTACTTC.

The chain combines TRBV19 with TRBJ1-1; 9 nucleotides agree with TRBD1. The CDR3 contains 16 residues. Germline V CDR1 and CDR2: LNHDA, SQIVND (reference sequence). After removal of 1 base from V and 0 bases from J, the junction contained 3 bases not matched to a gene. CDR3 amino acids: CASSIARQGVNTEAFF. In DNA, the CDR3 is TGTGCCAGTAGTATAGCCAGACAGGGGGTGAACACTGAAGCTTTCTTT.

The genes are TRBV5-6 and TRBJ2-7; D perhaps matches TRBD1 (5 bases). CDR1 and CDR2 (germline): SGHDT, YYEEEE. This CDR3 comprises 16 residues. V was shortened by 4 bases and J by 0 bases, with 17 bases between the two germline ends. CDR3 in amino acids: CASSPQRTFRSYEQYF. CDR3 sequence (DNA): TGTGCCAGCAGCCCACAAAGGACATTTCGCTCCTACGAGCAGTACTTC.

The J gene is TRBJ1-4, the V gene TRBV10-2, with 9 bases fitting TRBD1. Germline CDR1 is WSHSY and CDR2 is SAAADI. The CDR3 runs 13 residues. The J segment lost 7 bases and the V segment lost 7 bases, leaving 4 bases of the junction unmatched. The CDR3 reads CASKDRGTEKLFF. The CDR3 DNA reads TGCGCCAGCAAGGACAGGGGCACTGAAAAACTGTTTTTT.